This T cell receptor beta chain was identified during a study of T cells in Graves' hyperthyroidism and ophthalmopathy. This clonotype was observed many times. One end of the junction fails to match germline, which may point to a read error. Amplification yielded TCR beta CDR3 regions, with RNA transcripts as the source. Initially, a first-round RT-PCR of the TCR CDR3 employed the HTBI primer set. TCRdb recomputed calls from the multiplex PCR reads with MiXCR, one row per CDR3 protein. The sample records some 510,000 distinct CDR3 sequences, about a fifth being singletons. Germline lookup yields CDR1 MNHEY and CDR2 SVGEGT. CDR3 length: 13 amino acids.

The specimen was blood. The chain recombines TRBV6-2 or TRBV6-3 with TRBJ2-7; D unclear. The receptor comes from a man between 18 and 29 years old with Graves' hyperthyroidism. The DNA for the CDR3 is TGTGCCAGCAGTTACCGGATTTCCTCCGAGCAGTACTTC. Encoded protein: CASSYRISSEQYF.